This T cell receptor (beta chain) was documented in a study of cytomegalovirus exposure and HLA in healthy donors. Vbeta (60) and Jbeta (13) primers were used in the PCR. The assay was immunoSEQ multiplex PCR, and TCRdb's table has in-frame clones only and misses some. The sample includes some 130,000 clones, roughly 9.6% of them seen just once. This clone was detected only a few times. Its antigen remains unknown. CDR3 length: 14 residues. V dropped 2 bases and J dropped 10 bases, with 15 bases sitting between them. Germline V lookup: CDR1 MNHNY, CDR2 SVGAGI (reference sequence). Whole-study findings and limits: Cytomegalovirus-associated status was assigned to approximately 160 TCR beta chains.

The receptor was derived from a woman in her thirties or forties in good health and CMV-seropositive. The sequenced material came from PBMCs. The V and J genes are TRBV6-6 and TRBJ2-1; tentative D call: TRBD2 (6 bases). CDR3 residues: CASSYPGGKGEQFF. CDR3 in DNA: TGTGCCAGCAGTTACCCCGGGGGAAAGGGAGAGCAGTTCTTC.